This T cell receptor (beta chain) was recorded in a study of patients and donors after allogeneic stem cell transplantation. The germline V and J ends were trimmed by 7 bases and 5 bases, with 8 bases remaining between them. The CDR3 spans 11 residues. CDR1 is MDHEN and CDR2 is SYDVKM in the germline V gene. One entry per CDR3 protein, called by TCRdb with MiXCR from the RT-PCR reads. Here the sample spans 150,000 to 200,000 distinct CDR3 sequences, approximately 30% being singletons. The sequencing sample was made of blood, either unsorted or a sorted T cell fraction (not recorded which). This chain uses TRBV28 with TRBJ2-5; the D gene is possibly TRBD2 (6 bases). The clonotype originates from a human donor who was either an allogeneic HSCT recipient or a stem cell or donor lymphocyte infusion donor (not recorded which). It is not recorded whose cells these are; they may come from a transplant donor. DNA for the CDR3: TGTGCCAGCACCCGGGGGGAGACCCAGTACTTC. It codes for CASTRGETQYF. The full variable domain, its missing parts supplied by reference TRBV28 and TRBJ2-5, is DVKVTQSSRYLVKRTGEKVFLECVQDMDHENMFWYRQDPGLGLRLIYFSYDVKMKEKGDIPEGYSVSREKKERFSLILESASTNQTSMYLCASTRGETQYFGPGTRLLVL.